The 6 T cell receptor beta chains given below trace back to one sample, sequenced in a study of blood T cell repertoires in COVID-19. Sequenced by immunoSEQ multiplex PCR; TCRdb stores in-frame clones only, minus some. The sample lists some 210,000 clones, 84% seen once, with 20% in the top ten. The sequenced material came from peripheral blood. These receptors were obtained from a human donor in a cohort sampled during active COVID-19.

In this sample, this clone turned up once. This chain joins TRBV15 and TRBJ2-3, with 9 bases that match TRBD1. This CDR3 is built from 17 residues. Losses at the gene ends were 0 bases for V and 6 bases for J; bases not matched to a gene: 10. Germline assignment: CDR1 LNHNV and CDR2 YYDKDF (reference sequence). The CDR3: CATSREGRGQGIDTQYF. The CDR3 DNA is TGTGCCACCAGCAGAGAGGGGCGGGGACAGGGAATTGATACGCAGTATTTT. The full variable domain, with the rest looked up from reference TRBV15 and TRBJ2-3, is DAMVIQNPRYQVTQFGKPVTLSCSQTLNHNVMYWYQQKSSQAPKLLFHYYDKDFNNEADTPDNFQSRRPNTSFCFLDIRSPGLGDTAMYLCATSREGRGQGIDTQYFGPGTRLTVL.

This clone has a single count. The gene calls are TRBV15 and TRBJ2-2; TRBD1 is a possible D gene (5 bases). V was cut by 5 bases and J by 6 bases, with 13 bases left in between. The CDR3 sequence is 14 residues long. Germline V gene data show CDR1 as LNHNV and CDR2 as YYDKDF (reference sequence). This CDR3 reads CATSDKIGAGELFF. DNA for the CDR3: TGTGCCACCAGCGATAAAATAGGGGCCGGGGAGCTGTTTTTT.

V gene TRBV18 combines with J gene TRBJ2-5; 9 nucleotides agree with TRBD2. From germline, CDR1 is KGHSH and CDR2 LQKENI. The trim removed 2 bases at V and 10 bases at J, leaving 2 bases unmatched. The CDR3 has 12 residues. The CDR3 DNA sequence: TGTGCCAGCTCACCAATTAGCGGGAGCCAGTACTTC. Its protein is CASSPISGSQYF.

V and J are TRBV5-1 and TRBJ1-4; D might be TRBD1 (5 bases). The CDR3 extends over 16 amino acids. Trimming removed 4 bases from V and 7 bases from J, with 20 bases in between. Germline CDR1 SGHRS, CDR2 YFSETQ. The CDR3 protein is CASSPFRGGVGEKLFF. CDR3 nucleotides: TGCGCCAGCAGCCCATTCCGCGGGGGAGTCGGTGAAAAACTGTTTTTT.

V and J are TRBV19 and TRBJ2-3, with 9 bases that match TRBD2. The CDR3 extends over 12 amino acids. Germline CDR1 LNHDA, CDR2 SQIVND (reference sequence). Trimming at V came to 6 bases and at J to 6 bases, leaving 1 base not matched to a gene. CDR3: CASRGLADTQYF. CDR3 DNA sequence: TGTGCCAGTAGAGGACTAGCGGATACGCAGTATTTT.

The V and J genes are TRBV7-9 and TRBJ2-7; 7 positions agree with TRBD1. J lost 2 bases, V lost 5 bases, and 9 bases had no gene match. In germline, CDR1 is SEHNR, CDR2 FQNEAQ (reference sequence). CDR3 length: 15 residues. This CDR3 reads CASSIPGQVPYEQYV. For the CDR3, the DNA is TGTGCCAGCAGCATTCCCGGACAGGTCCCCTACGAGCAGTACGTC.